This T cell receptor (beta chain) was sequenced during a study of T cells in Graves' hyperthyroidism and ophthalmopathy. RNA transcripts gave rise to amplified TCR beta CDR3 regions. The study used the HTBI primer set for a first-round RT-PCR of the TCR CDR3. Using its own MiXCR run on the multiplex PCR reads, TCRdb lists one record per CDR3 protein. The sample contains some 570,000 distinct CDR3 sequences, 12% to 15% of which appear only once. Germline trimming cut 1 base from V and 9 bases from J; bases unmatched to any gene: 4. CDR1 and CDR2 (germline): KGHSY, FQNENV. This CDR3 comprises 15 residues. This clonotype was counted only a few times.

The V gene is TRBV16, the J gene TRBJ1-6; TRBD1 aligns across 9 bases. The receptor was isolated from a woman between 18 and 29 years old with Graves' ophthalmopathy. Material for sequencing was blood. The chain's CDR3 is CASSQFGQGSSPLHF. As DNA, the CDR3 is TGTGCCAGCAGCCAATTCGGACAGGGGAGTTCACCCCTCCACTTT.